These 19 T cell receptor beta chains were sequenced from one sample in a study of CD8+CD57+ T cells in acquired aplastic anemia. Genomic DNA acted as the template from which TCR beta VDJ combination and CDR3 sequence profiling were carried out. From the reads, TCRdb called clonotypes with MiXCR, one entry per CDR3 protein. The profile shows about 81,000 distinct CDR3 sequences, about 45% of them singletons. The specimen was sorted CD4+, CD8+, or CD8+CD57+ T cells (not recorded which) from PBMCs. Receptor source: a human donor in good health, serving as a control.

This clonotype has a count of ten or more. This CDR3 is CASARDRNTEAFF. DNA of the CDR3: TGTGCCAGCGCCCGGGACAGGAACACTGAAGCTTTCTTT. This rearrangement joins TRBV7-9 to TRBJ1-1, with 7 bases identical to TRBD1. This CDR3 region has 13 residues. Germline CDR1 SEHNR, CDR2 FQNEAQ (reference sequence). Trimming removed 8 bases from V and 1 base from J; junction bases left unmatched: 4.

The sample holds one count of this clonotype. The V call is TRBV20-1, the J call TRBJ2-7; 9 bases align to TRBD2. The germline V gene has CDR1 DFQATT and CDR2 SNEGSKA (reference sequence). There are 14 residues in the CDR3. The ends lost 3 bases at V and 2 bases at J; junction bases unmatched: 5. This CDR3 reads CSASIVAGAYEQYF. The CDR3 nucleotides are TGCAGTGCTAGTATAGTAGCGGGGGCCTACGAGCAGTACTTC.

The rearrangement joins TRBV11-2 to TRBJ1-1, with D hard to call. Germline V lookup: CDR1 SGHAT, CDR2 FQNNGV. This CDR3 is 14 amino acids long. The germline V and J ends were trimmed by 6 bases and 1 base, with 12 bases remaining between them. CDR3 loop: CASRSVSGNTEAFF. The DNA of the CDR3 is TGTGCCAGCAGATCAGTGTCGGGGAACACTGAAGCTTTCTTT.

V and J are TRBV15 and TRBJ1-6; D gene uncertain. Trimming cost V 3 bases and J 10 bases, with 7 bases left between them. The CDR3 has 12 amino acids. CDR1 LNHNV and CDR2 YYDKDF come from the germline V gene (reference sequence). The CDR3 loop is CATSREHSPLHF. The CDR3 nucleotides are TGTGCCACCAGCAGGGAACACTCACCCCTCCACTTT.

This chain joins TRBV24-1 and TRBJ2-1; 8 bases align to TRBD1. Losses at the gene ends were 5 bases for V and 5 bases for J; bases not matched to a gene: 4. The length of the CDR3 is 14 residues. Germline values: CDR1 KGHDR, CDR2 SFDVKD. The CDR3 nucleotides are TGTGCCACCAGTGGGACAGGGAACAACAATGAGCAGTTCTTC. It codes for CATSGTGNNNEQFF.

This clonotype was counted many times. This chain uses TRBV6-5 with TRBJ1-1; D is uncertain. In germline, CDR1 is MNHEY, CDR2 SVGAGI. V lost 2 bases, J lost 4 bases, and 11 bases lay in between. The CDR3 has 14 amino acids. CDR3 sequence: CASSYDMGGTEAFF. CDR3 DNA sequence: TGTGCCAGCAGTTACGATATGGGTGGCACTGAAGCTTTCTTT.

This chain links TRBV5-1 with TRBJ1-6, with D uncertain. Trimming pared 1 base from V and 7 bases from J, leaving 6 bases between. CDR1 and CDR2 from the germline V gene are SGHRS and YFSETQ. The CDR3 is 13 amino acids. The CDR3 sequence is CASSLINNSPLHF. The CDR3 nucleotides are TGCGCCAGCAGCTTGATCAACAATTCACCCCTCCACTTT.

V gene TRBV10-3 combines with J gene TRBJ1-5; D ambiguous. V gave up 3 bases and J gave up 7 bases, with 7 bases separating them. Germline V gives CDR1 ENHRY, CDR2 SYGVKD. This CDR3 has 12 residues. The CDR3 sequence is CAISDPDQPQHF. The CDR3, as DNA: TGTGCCATCAGTGACCCAGACCAGCCCCAGCATTTT.

The chain has TRBV2 and TRBJ1-6; D perhaps matches TRBD1 (6 bases). Germline V gene sequence: CDR1 SNHLY, CDR2 FYNNEI. V lost 10 bases and J 9 bases, leaving 25 bases between the germline ends. The CDR3 sequence is 16 residues long. Here the CDR3 reads CATARRVREGGSPLHF. CDR3 bases: TGTGCCACCGCCCGGAGGGTCAGGGAAGGGGGTTCACCCCTCCACTTT.

Turning to this clonotype: This sequence may be a read error, since a much larger clone differs from it by one base. The CDR3 sequence is CASSPRNQPQRF. The CDR3 bases are TGTGCCAGCAGTCCACGCAATCAGCCCCAGCGTTTT. The V gene is TRBV6-1, the J gene TRBJ1-5; D gene uncertain. The CDR3 length is 12 residues. Germline CDR1 MNHNS, CDR2 SASEGT.

This chain joins TRBV15 and TRBJ2-7; no clear D gene. Trimming shortened V by 0 bases and J by 2 bases, and 2 bases separated the two germline ends. Per germline, CDR1 LNHNV and CDR2 YYDKDF (reference sequence). The CDR3 loop spans 12 amino acids. CDR3 DNA: TGTGCCACCAGCAGAGATACCTACGAGCAGTACTTC. This translates into CATSRDTYEQYF.

In its sample, this clonotype was seen many times. This chain connects TRBV19 to TRBJ1-4; D perhaps matches TRBD1 (5 bases). The germline V gene encodes CDR1 LNHDA and CDR2 SQIVND (reference sequence). The CDR3 spans 16 residues. The V and J ends lost 5 bases and 8 bases respectively, with 21 bases between them. The CDR3 nucleotides are TGTGCCAGTAGTGGTTCGATAGCCTTGCGGGACGAAAAACTGTTTTTT. It translates to CASSGSIALRDEKLFF. Full variable domain (missing parts from reference TRBV19 and TRBJ1-4): DGGITQSPKYLFRKEGQNVTLSCEQNLNHDAMYWYRQDPGQGLRLIYYSQIVNDFQKGDIAEGYSVSREKKESFPLTVTSAQKNPTAFYLCASSGSIALRDEKLFFGSGTQLSVL.

This clonotype was counted many times. J is TRBJ2-1 and V is TRBV19; no reliable D call. Trimming took off 3 bases at V and 4 bases at J, with 13 bases between the two ends. Germline V gene data show CDR1 as LNHDA and CDR2 as SQIVND (reference sequence). CDR3 size: 15 residues. In DNA, the CDR3 is TGTGCCAGTAGTATGGAGTTGGCCGTATACAATGAGCAGTTCTTC. Translation gives CASSMELAVYNEQFF.

The rearrangement uses TRBV20-1 and TRBJ2-7, with D uncertain. V shed 0 bases and J shed 0 bases, with 9 bases lying between them. The germline CDR1 and CDR2 sequences are DFQATT and SNEGSKA (reference sequence). The CDR3 has 14 amino acids. The CDR3 loop reads CSARDSGNSYEQYF. The CDR3 nucleotides are TGCAGTGCTAGAGATTCCGGCAACTCCTACGAGCAGTACTTC.

The chain uses TRBV19 and TRBJ1-6; 7 positions agree with TRBD1. Germline CDR1 reads LNHDA; CDR2 reads SQIVND (reference sequence). Losses at the gene ends were 6 bases for V and 5 bases for J; bases not matched to a gene: 7. The CDR3 consists of 15 residues. The DNA for the CDR3 is TGTGCCAGTAGCCTCCGGGACAGCGATAATTCACCCCTCCACTTT. This codes for CASSLRDSDNSPLHF.

Worth noting for this clonotype: A much bigger clone sits one base away, suggesting this may be a read error. Lacking the conserved final phenylalanine or tryptophan, this CDR3 likely reflects a read error. This rearrangement joins TRBV9 to TRBJ1-3, with a tentative D call TRBD1 (5 bases). Trimming removed 0 bases from V and 3 bases from J, with 13 bases in between. CDR3 length: 16 amino acids. CDR1 is SGDLS, CDR2 YYNGEE, per germline. The CDR3 DNA reads as TGTGCCAGCAGCGTAGCTGCAGGGTCGGGTGGAAACACCATATATCTT. This translates into CASSVAAGSGGNTIYL.

This clonotype was found a few times. The rearrangement links TRBV15 to TRBJ2-3; unclear D gene. The V end was cut by 6 bases, the J end by 5 bases, with 12 bases between. The CDR3 has 13 residues. CDR1 LNHNV and CDR2 YYDKDF come from the germline V gene (reference sequence). The CDR3 region has the DNA TGTGCCACCAGGGGAAGAGAGAGAGATACGCAGTATTTT. Protein: CATRGRERDTQYF.

This clonotype was counted only a few times. The chain employs TRBV6-1 and TRBJ2-1; TRBD2 aligns across 9 bases. Germline lookup yields CDR1 MNHNS and CDR2 SASEGT. The CDR3 contains 15 residues. The V segment lost 3 bases and the J segment 4 bases; nucleotides outside the gene matches: 4. CDR3: CASSDAGGTYNEQFF. CDR3 nucleotides: TGTGCCAGCAGTGACGCGGGGGGGACATACAATGAGCAGTTCTTC.

This clonotype was counted ten times or more. This sequence joins TRBV6-6 and TRBJ1-1; no definite D call. Trimming left V 10 bases short and J 2 bases short, with 5 bases between. Per the germline V gene, CDR1 is MNHNY and CDR2 is SVGAGI (reference sequence). This CDR3 is built from 10 residues. The CDR3 DNA sequence: TGTGCCACCTCAAACACTGAAGCTTTCTTT. Its translation: CATSNTEAFF.